This T cell receptor (beta chain) was recorded in a study of blood T cell repertoires in COVID-19 (dated by TCRdb to the early 2020s). Turning to the overall study: The collaborator samples originated in the United States, Italy and Spain and spanned the acute and convalescent phases of COVID-19. The prospective study material was composed of cDNA or gDNA derived from T cells, B-cell-depleted T cells, or PBMCs. The dataset comprised deeply sampled blood TCRbeta repertoires from subjects exposed to, actively infected with, or recovered from COVID-19. The repertoires were released in a freely available public database meant as a resource for research on the immune response to SARS-CoV-2. Samples came from the ongoing ImmuneRACE study (first 160 participants) plus 1,254 subjects from 6 global collaborators. Sample metadata almost always included a de-identified subject ID, COVID-19 status, age in years and sex. HLA class I and class II types, where available, came from metadata supplied by the sample provider rather than from assay-based typing.

The germline V gene supplies CDR1 MNHEY and CDR2 SVGEGT. The germline ends are 9 bases apart after V is trimmed by 4 bases and J by 3 bases. The CDR3 goes from the cysteine to the phenylalanine over 13 residues. Only CDR3 DNA is held: 39 bases, read in frame from base 1. TCRbeta CDR3 regions were amplified from genomic DNA using the immunoSEQ Assay, a bias-controlled multiplex PCR. Per the authors' processing: Within the assay, amplification of reference gene primers was used to estimate how many nucleated cells each sample contained. Sequence reads were collapsed and filtered to measure the absolute abundance of every unique TCRbeta CDR3 rearrangement. For each sample, productive Simpson clonality was calculated as the square root of Simpson's diversity index over productive rearrangements. Entries here come from immuneACCESS through TCRdb and include only in-frame sequences with V and J called. Some clones fail to appear in such tables; in the studies checked, an unresolved V gene covers under half of the shortfall, and the cause of the remainder is unknown. Clonal size and the V and J genes are those of that table, whereas D and trimming came from the DNA. The sample table records 270,000 or so clones; around 82% of these occur just once. Together, the top ten hold roughly 3.1% of the sample.

Whole blood was collected in K2EDTA tubes by collaborating institutions according to the institutions' own protocols. Collaborator samples were shipped for TCRbeta analysis as frozen whole blood, isolated PBMCs, or DNA extracted from either sample type. Results the study describes overall, beyond this receptor: The amount of clinical and demographic metadata varied by source and participant and was provided uncurated.

On this clone: Its specific antigen is unknown. The record has no base qualities; no much larger clone is one base away.

The sample taken for sequencing was peripheral blood. The V gene is TRBV6-2 or TRBV6-3 and the J gene is TRBJ1-1; the D segment could be TRBD1, given 5 matching bases. This clonotype originated in a woman aged 18 to 35 with acute or convalescent COVID-19. CDR3 reads: CASSSQGYTEAFF. Here is the DNA: TGTGCCAGCAGTTCCCAGGGATACACTGAAGCTTTCTTT.